The present T cell receptor (beta chain) was sequenced within a study of T cells in Graves' hyperthyroidism and ophthalmopathy. Whole-study findings and limits: Most expanded thyroid clonotypes above 0.001 also appeared in blood. Ophthalmopathy cases were set apart from stable hyperthyroidism by a 13 V-J model.

Graves' hyperthyroidism was deemed stable absent ophthalmopathy progression within 18 months. Criteria for exclusion of patients were uncontrolled infection, other autoimmune disease, pregnancy or lactation. Comments on this clonotype: Its antigen is not known.

The CDR3 runs 12 residues. V lost 5 bases and J 2 bases, leaving 7 bases between the germline ends. Germline loops: CDR1 DFQATT, CDR2 SNEGSKA (reference sequence). The CDR3 regions of TCR beta were amplified from RNA transcripts. First-round RT-PCR targeting the TCR CDR3 was performed with the HTBI primer set. One entry per CDR3 protein results from TCRdb running MiXCR on the multiplex PCR reads. This sample yields under 700,000 distinct CDR3 sequences, of which about a sixth are seen a single time; approximately 20% belongs to the top ten. The sequenced sample consisted of blood. This clonotype originated in a woman in her late teens or twenties with Graves' hyperthyroidism. The chain couples TRBV20-1 to TRBJ2-1; a possible D gene is TRBD2 (5 bases). Written as DNA, the CDR3 is TGCAGTGCTCAGCGGACCTACAATGAGCAGTTCTTC. Translation gives CSAQRTYNEQFF.